The sequence of this TCR beta chain was determined in a study of human T cells and chemical hapten exposure. The time point is: healthy volunteer bleed at 6 weeks. Unseparated into fractions, whole blood served as the source from which total RNA was extracted. The library labeled individual cDNA molecules by adding unique molecular identifiers to them. Per the original methods: The number of TCRs in each sample had a median of about 96,000 and spanned about 20,000 to 700,000. TCRdb ran MiXCR on the RACE reads and lists one entry per CDR3 protein. TCRdb, not the authors, supplied the V and J calls. This table holds 70,000 to 95,000 distinct CDR3 sequences, about 8.6% found once. In its sample, this clonotype was seen a few times. Sequencing was performed on whole blood. The clonotype comes from a female donor in good health. Some clones in this sample may be carry-over from other donors' samples.

CDR3 protein: CASSNRDAPSNEQFF. The CDR3 region has the DNA TGTGCCAGCAGCAACCGGGACGCTCCTTCTAATGAGCAGTTCTTC. V gene TRBV7-2 combines with J gene TRBJ2-1, with D tentatively TRBD1 or TRBD2 (5 bases each). Trimming took 5 bases from V and 7 from J, leaving 18 bases between them. The CDR3 has 15 residues. Germline-derived CDR1 and CDR2 are SGHTA and FQGNSA.